Each of the 30 T cell receptor beta chains below was sequenced from the same sample in a study of shared clonotypes between healthy human individuals. Some clones are missing from TCRdb's copy, which holds only in-frame ones; the method was immunoSEQ multiplex PCR. The data show 2.3 million or so clones, with 93% seen just once and about 0.41% held by the top ten. Sequencing used naive CD4+ T cells from PBMCs. The subset here: CD45RA+ positively selected. The receptors stem from a man aged 18 to 29 in good health. Some clones in this sample may be carry-over from other donors' samples.

This clone was seen only once. This chain uses TRBV6-6 with TRBJ1-2, with D hard to call. The V gene lost 5 bases and the J gene lost 2 bases, with 9 bases spanning the gap. Germline CDR1 is MNHNY and CDR2 is SVGAGI (reference sequence). The CDR3 sequence is 13 residues long. CDR3: CASSRSANYGYTF. The CDR3 DNA follows: TGTGCCAGCAGTCGGTCCGCGAACTATGGCTACACCTTC.

The rearrangement uses TRBV9 and TRBJ1-4, with no clear D. Trimming took off 0 bases at V and 8 bases at J, with 14 bases between the two ends. Germline V gives CDR1 SGDLS, CDR2 YYNGEE. The CDR3 runs 15 residues. CDR3 in amino acids: CASSVGSRSGEKLFF. The DNA for the CDR3 is TGTGCCAGCAGCGTAGGGTCCAGGTCTGGGGAAAAACTGTTTTTT.

This chain connects TRBV5-1 to TRBJ1-1; D gene uncertain. CDR3 length: 13 amino acids. V dropped 2 bases and J dropped 1 base, with 6 bases sitting between them. Germline-derived CDR1 and CDR2 are SGHRS and YFSETQ. The CDR3 coding sequence is TGCGCCAGCAGCTTCGCCGCGAACACTGAAGCTTTCTTT. Protein: CASSFAANTEAFF.

With regard to this clone: Other DNA sequences within the sample encode an identical CDR3. This rearrangement joins TRBV5-1 to TRBJ2-7, with TRBD1 matching over 7 bases. J was trimmed by 3 bases and V by 0 bases; bases with no gene match: 3. This CDR3 contains 14 residues. Germline CDR1 is SGHRS and CDR2 is YFSETQ. CDR3 coding DNA: TGCGCCAGCAGCTTGGCCGGGACAGACTACGAGCAGTACTTC. It codes for CASSLAGTDYEQYF.

In DNA form, the CDR3 reads TGTGCCAGCAGTTACTTGGGGGGTGAGCAGTTCTTC. This gives the protein CASSYLGGEQFF. The chain recombines TRBV6-5 with TRBJ2-1, with D maybe TRBD2 (6 bases). There are 12 residues in the CDR3. Germline CDR1 is MNHEY and CDR2 is SVGAGI. V gave up 1 base and J gave up 9 bases, with 7 bases separating them.

The rearrangement links TRBV9 to TRBJ1-5; TRBD1 might be the D (5 bases). The CDR3 runs 15 residues. The ends were cut back, 3 bases at V and 3 bases at J, with 13 bases in the middle. Per the germline V gene, CDR1 is SGDLS and CDR2 is YYNGEE. CDR3 DNA sequence: TGTGCCAGCAGCGCGGAGGACACATTCAATCAGCCCCAGCATTTT. Translated, it gives CASSAEDTFNQPQHF.

The rearrangement uses TRBV15 and TRBJ2-4, with D perhaps matching TRBD1 or TRBD2 (6 bases each). This CDR3 comprises 16 residues. V shed 3 bases and J shed 0 bases, with 12 bases lying between them. Germline CDR1 LNHNV, CDR2 YYDKDF (reference sequence). CDR3 residues: CATSRGGILAKNIQYF. CDR3 bases: TGTGCCACCAGCAGGGGGGGCATTCTAGCCAAAAACATTCAGTACTTC.

V usage is TRBV4-2 and J usage is TRBJ2-5; a weak D match, TRBD2 (6 bases). Looked up from germline, CDR1 is LGHNA and CDR2 is YNFKEQ. The CDR3 covers 15 residues. V lost 3 bases and J 5 bases, leaving 16 bases between the germline ends. CDR3 in DNA: TGTGCCAGCAGCCAGCCCGGACCGGGAGATGAGACCCAGTACTTC. It specifies CASSQPGPGDETQYF.

Concerning this clone: Other DNA sequences from this sample encode an identical CDR3 as well. V gene TRBV29-1 combines with J gene TRBJ2-3; 9 bases align to TRBD2. Trimming took 6 bases from V and 1 from J; bases not matched to a gene: 5. The germline CDR1 and CDR2 sequences are SQVTM and ANQGSEA. CDR3 length: 14 residues. This chain's CDR3 is CSVSGRLRTDTQYF. CDR3 DNA: TGCAGCGTCAGCGGGAGGCTTCGCACAGATACGCAGTATTTT.

The rearrangement uses TRBV6-1 and TRBJ1-3, with D unclear. With 1 base removed from V and 15 bases from J, the gap between germline ends came to 13 bases. The germline V gene has CDR1 MNHNS and CDR2 SASEGT. The CDR3 runs 12 residues. The CDR3 loop reads CASSEVVTAAYF. CDR3 nucleotides: TGTGCCAGCAGTGAAGTTGTAACGGCAGCATATTTT.

V is TRBV25-1 and J is TRBJ2-7, with 10 bases aligning to TRBD1. The CDR3 consists of 15 residues. Germline values: CDR1 MGHDK, CDR2 SYGVNS. Unmatched junction bases numbered 7, after V lost 4 bases and J lost 4 bases. CDR3 amino acids: CASSGSGTGAYEQYF. The CDR3 DNA reads TGTGCCAGCAGTGGGTCCGGGACAGGGGCTTACGAGCAGTACTTC.

The V call is TRBV10-3, the J call TRBJ1-4, with TRBD1 matching 8 bases. From germline, CDR1 is ENHRY and CDR2 SYGVKD. This CDR3 spans 13 amino acids. Losses at the gene ends were 9 bases for V and 7 bases for J; bases not matched to a gene: 7. The CDR3 DNA follows: TGTGCCATAGCAGGGGGCGTGGGTGAAAAACTGTTTTTT. Translation: CAIAGGVGEKLFF.

The J gene is TRBJ2-1, the V gene TRBV10-3, with 11 bases that match TRBD1. This CDR3 is 15 amino acids long. From germline, CDR1 is ENHRY and CDR2 SYGVKD. Trimming cost V 6 bases and J 8 bases; bases outside gene matches: 9. The CDR3 DNA reads as TGTGCCATCAGGGCCGGGACAGGGGGTTTCGATGAGCAGTTCTTC. Residues: CAIRAGTGGFDEQFF.

CDR3: CASSPETGPSPLHF. The DNA for the CDR3 is TGTGCCAGCAGTCCCGAGACAGGACCCTCACCCCTCCACTTT. The gene calls are TRBV6-4 and TRBJ1-6; possibly TRBD1 for D (6 bases). In germline, CDR1 is MRHNA, CDR2 SNTAGT. The V and J ends lost 5 bases and 10 bases respectively, with 15 bases between them. This CDR3 is built from 14 residues.

The rearrangement uses TRBV11-3 and TRBJ2-3; possible D gene TRBD2, 7 bases. The CDR3 is made up of 15 amino acids. From germline, CDR1 is SGHNT and CDR2 YENEEA. Trimming removed 6 bases at V and 10 bases at J, with 23 bases between. CDR3 nucleotides: TGTGCCAGCAGTACCCGGGCGGGAGAGGGGGTTCCGCAGTATTTT. This codes for CASSTRAGEGVPQYF.

The DNA of the CDR3 is TGCAGCGTTAAGAACAGGGGGCGCGGTAGTGTGGAGACCCAGTACTTC. Protein product: CSVKNRGRGSVETQYF. The chain couples TRBV29-1 to TRBJ2-5, with TRBD1 matching 9 bases. Germline-derived CDR1 and CDR2 are SQVTM and ANQGSEA. The CDR3 has 16 residues. V gave up 5 bases and J gave up 5 bases; unmatched junction bases: 15.

The J gene is TRBJ1-2, the V gene TRBV6-5; 12 nucleotides agree with TRBD1. With 6 bases clipped from V and 8 bases from J, the junction kept 10 bases outside the gene matches. This CDR3 comprises 15 residues. The germline CDR1 and CDR2 sequences are MNHEY and SVGAGI. The CDR3 here is CASRPPGQGAGGYTF. The CDR3 DNA reads as TGTGCCAGCAGACCCCCGGGACAGGGGGCGGGAGGCTACACCTTC.

The V call is TRBV18, the J call TRBJ2-1; perhaps TRBD2 as D (5 bases). Germline V gene sequence: CDR1 KGHSH, CDR2 LQKENI. The CDR3 sequence is 15 residues long. Trimming took off 5 bases at V and 2 bases at J, with 13 bases between the two ends. CDR3: CASSERRPTYNEQFF. The CDR3 DNA sequence: TGTGCCAGCTCAGAGCGGAGACCCACCTACAATGAGCAGTTCTTC.

The chain couples TRBV4-2 to TRBJ2-1, with 9 positions matching TRBD2. V shed 4 bases, J shed 8 bases, and the junction held 12 bases outside the gene matches. CDR1 LGHNA and CDR2 YNFKEQ come from the germline V gene. The CDR3 runs to 16 residues. The CDR3 loop reads CASSPGGLAGLDEQFF. DNA for the CDR3: TGTGCCAGCAGCCCAGGCGGGCTAGCGGGATTGGATGAGCAGTTCTTC.

The CDR3 region is CASSPTGQNQPQHF. CDR3 coding DNA: TGTGCCAGCAGTCCAACGGGTCAGAATCAGCCCCAGCATTTT. The V call is TRBV6-5, the J call TRBJ1-5; the D is unclear. With 5 bases removed from V and 4 bases from J, the gap between germline ends came to 12 bases. The CDR3 extends over 14 amino acids. The germline gives CDR1 MNHEY, CDR2 SVGAGI.

The chain employs TRBV11-2 and TRBJ2-4; TRBD2 aligns across 7 bases. The CDR3 spans 14 residues. Trimming took 2 bases from V and 6 from J; bases not matched to a gene: 4. Looked up from germline, CDR1 is SGHAT and CDR2 is FQNNGV. CDR3 residues: CASSLLAGVNIQYF. DNA for the CDR3: TGTGCCAGCAGCTTACTGGCGGGAGTAAACATTCAGTACTTC.

The V and J genes are TRBV2 and TRBJ1-5, with 9 bases lining up with TRBD1. The germline V gene has CDR1 SNHLY and CDR2 FYNNEI. V lost 6 bases, J lost 9 bases, and 12 bases stayed unmatched. The CDR3 contains 15 residues. DNA for the CDR3: TGTGCCAGCAGAACCGGGACAGGGACTTCGACGCCCCAGCATTTT. Residues: CASRTGTGTSTPQHF. Drawing the rest from reference TRBV2 and TRBJ1-5, the complete variable domain is EPEVTQTPSHQVTQMGQEVILRCVPISNHLYFYWYRQILGQKVEFLVSFYNNEISEKSEIFDDQFSVERPDGSNFTLKIRSTKLEDSAMYFCASRTGTGTSTPQHFGDGTRLSIL.

The chain combines TRBV18 with TRBJ1-5, with 8 bases identical to TRBD1. The CDR3 extends over 15 amino acids. The V gene's germline CDR1 is KGHSH and CDR2 LQKENI. With V trimmed by 4 bases and J by 4 bases, 6 bases remained unmatched. The CDR3 spells CASSLVQGGNQPQHF. In DNA form, the CDR3 reads TGTGCCAGCTCACTCGTACAGGGGGGAAATCAGCCCCAGCATTTT.

On this clone itself: Other DNA sequences from this sample encode an identical CDR3 as well. DNA of the CDR3: TGTGCCACCAGCAGGGACAGGGGGCCCTACGAGCAGTACTTC. Protein: CATSRDRGPYEQYF. This chain connects TRBV15 to TRBJ2-7, with TRBD1 identical over 11 bases. The J segment lost 2 bases and the V segment lost 3 bases, leaving 0 bases of the junction unmatched. The CDR3 spans 14 residues. Germline lookup yields CDR1 LNHNV and CDR2 YYDKDF (reference sequence).

The chain couples TRBV19 to TRBJ1-2, with TRBD1 as a possible D gene (5 bases). Germline loops: CDR1 LNHDA, CDR2 SQIVND (reference sequence). The V and J ends lost 1 base and 8 bases respectively, with 14 bases between them. The CDR3 loop spans 14 amino acids. The CDR3 protein is CASSIADGAKGYTF. The CDR3 region has the DNA TGTGCCAGTAGTATAGCCGACGGGGCTAAAGGCTACACCTTC.

V usage is TRBV28 and J usage is TRBJ2-3; TRBD2 agrees at 9 bases. The germline V gene has CDR1 MDHEN and CDR2 SYDVKM. The CDR3 spans 13 residues. With 4 bases clipped from V and 13 bases from J, the junction kept 9 bases outside the gene matches. CDR3 residues: CASSSPGGLAKYF. CDR3 sequence (DNA): TGTGCCAGCAGTTCTCCGGGTGGACTAGCGAAGTATTTT.

Worth noting for this clone: In the same sample, other DNA sequences code for this CDR3. The CDR3 loop is CAWSSGVGYTF. CDR3 nucleotides: TGTGCCTGGAGTTCAGGGGTTGGCTACACCTTC. The chain carries TRBV30 and TRBJ1-2; the D gene is possibly TRBD1 (6 bases). CDR1 and CDR2 from the germline V gene are GTSNPN and SVGIG (reference sequence). V shed 2 bases and J shed 7 bases, with 8 bases lying between them. The CDR3 length is 11 residues.

In DNA form, the CDR3 reads TGCGCCAGCAGCGAAGTCTCGTCCGGGGGCGGCTACGAGCAGTACTTC. Amino acid sequence: CASSEVSSGGGYEQYF. V is TRBV5-1 and J is TRBJ2-7; D could derive from TRBD1 or TRBD2 (6 bases each). Germline CDR1 and CDR2: SGHRS and YFSETQ. CDR3 length: 16 residues. The V and J ends lost 4 bases and 3 bases respectively, with 20 bases between them. The complete variable domain, with remaining parts taken from reference TRBV5-1 and TRBJ2-7, reads KAGVTQTPRYLIKTRGQQVTLSCSPISGHRSVSWYQQTPGQGLQFLFEYFSETQRNKGNFPGRFSGRQFSNSRSEMNVSTLELGDSALYLCASSEVSSGGGYEQYFGPGTRLTVT.

For this clone: One junction end does not reproduce the germline sequence, and a read error may be involved. The rearrangement links TRBV6-1 to TRBJ1-1, with D unresolved. This CDR3 has 12 amino acids. The germline gives CDR1 MNHNS, CDR2 SASEGT. The CDR3 DNA follows: TGTGCCAGCAGTGATGGTGGCCGTCTATCGATCTTT. Translation gives CASSDGGRLSIF.

With respect to this clone: Other DNA sequences within the sample encode an identical CDR3. The J gene is TRBJ1-2, the V gene TRBV5-4; D is uncertain. The germline gives CDR1 SGHNT, CDR2 YYREEE (reference sequence). CDR3 length equals 14 residues. Trimming removed 0 bases at V and 5 bases at J, with 11 bases between. The CDR3 protein is CASSLGAGYYGYTF. Written as DNA, the CDR3 is TGTGCCAGCAGCTTGGGGGCAGGTTATTATGGCTACACCTTC. The complete variable domain, with remaining parts taken from reference TRBV5-4 and TRBJ1-2, reads ETGVTQSPTHLIKTRGQQVTLRCSSQSGHNTVSWYQQALGQGPQFIFQYYREEENGRGNFPPRFSGLQFPNYSSELNVNALELDDSALYLCASSLGAGYYGYTFGSGTRLTVV.